The 28 T cell receptor beta chains presented below share a single source sample, sequenced in a study of regulatory T cells in long-lasting Graves disease. With iRepertoire HTBI primers and Arm-PCR of CDR3 regions, TCR beta libraries were built. TCRdb reanalysed the multiplex PCR reads using MiXCR and keeps one entry per CDR3 protein. The repertoire holds some 220,000 distinct CDR3 sequences, with roughly 18% as singletons. Time point here: newly diagnosed GD, antithyroid drugs for less than 3 months. The TCR library was made from RNA that had been extracted from PBMCs in TRIzol. This sample also belongs to another study, concerning T cells in Graves' hyperthyroidism and ophthalmopathy.

The source was peripheral blood mononuclear cells (PBMCs), collected at new diagnosis, from a patient treated with antithyroid drugs. Receptors were obtained from a woman in her twenties or thirties with Graves disease.

This clonotype was found many times. This chain joins TRBV18 and TRBJ2-7; TRBD2 is a possible D gene (5 bases). V lost 4 bases to trimming and J lost 3 bases, with 13 bases between them. Germline assignment: CDR1 KGHSH and CDR2 LQKENI. This CDR3 has 14 amino acids. The CDR3 reads CASSHAKAGYEQYF. The CDR3 DNA reads as TGTGCCAGCTCACACGCGAAGGCGGGCTACGAGCAGTACTTC.

The table lists this clonotype with many counts. The CDR3 loop is CASSENRGWETQYF. CDR3 nucleotide sequence: TGCGCCAGCAGTGAAAACAGGGGGTGGGAGACCCAGTACTTC. The V gene is TRBV10-2, the J gene TRBJ2-5; 8 positions agree with TRBD1. CDR1 is WSHSY and CDR2 is SAAADI in the germline V gene. Losses at the gene ends were 3 bases for V and 5 bases for J; bases not matched to a gene: 5. The CDR3 runs to 14 residues.

The V gene is TRBV20-1, the J gene TRBJ1-5; the D gene is possibly TRBD1 (5 bases). CDR3 length: 17 residues. The germline V and J ends were trimmed by 0 bases and 0 bases, with 15 bases remaining between them. Looked up from germline, CDR1 is DFQATT and CDR2 is SNEGSKA (reference sequence). CDR3 sequence reads: CSARDPSGTVSNQPQHF. The CDR3 DNA sequence: TGCAGTGCTAGAGACCCTTCAGGGACTGTTAGCAATCAGCCCCAGCATTTT.

This clonotype was detected many times. The V call is TRBV5-5, the J call TRBJ2-7, with 9 bases identical to TRBD1. Per the germline V gene, CDR1 is SGHKS and CDR2 is YYEKEE (reference sequence). Trimming cost V 2 bases and J 6 bases; bases outside gene matches: 6. The CDR3 consists of 14 residues. The CDR3 bases are TGTGCCAGCAGCTTAGGGACAGGGAGGAGCGAGCAGTACTTC. Residues: CASSLGTGRSEQYF.

At least ten counts were recorded for this clonotype. The chain links TRBV28 to TRBJ1-5; 7 nucleotides align to TRBD1. This CDR3 contains 17 residues. J was trimmed by 4 bases and V by 0 bases; bases with no gene match: 9. Looked up from germline, CDR1 is MDHEN and CDR2 is SYDVKM. The CDR3 is CASSLWGTVPMNQPQHF. In DNA, the CDR3 is TGTGCCAGCAGTTTATGGGGGACAGTTCCTATGAATCAGCCCCAGCATTTT.

This clonotype has a count of ten or more. The chain joins TRBV30 to TRBJ2-1; maybe TRBD2 (6 bases). V lost 4 bases and J lost 3, with 16 bases in between. CDR3 length: 15 residues. In germline, CDR1 is GTSNPN, CDR2 SVGIG (reference sequence). The DNA of the CDR3 is TGTGCCTGGACACGGACTAAGGGGTTCTACAATGAGCAGTTCTTC. This codes for CAWTRTKGFYNEQFF.

In its sample, this clonotype was seen many times. The chain carries TRBV2 and TRBJ2-5, with 9 bases identical to TRBD1. Trimming took 6 bases from V and 3 from J; bases not matched to a gene: 5. The CDR3 runs 14 residues. CDR1 and CDR2 from the germline V gene are SNHLY and FYNNEI. This chain's CDR3 is CASRGTGPEETQYF. In DNA, the CDR3 is TGTGCCAGCAGGGGGACAGGGCCTGAAGAGACCCAGTACTTC.

This clonotype was detected only a few times. Sequence at one end of the junction differs from germline and may be a read error. V is TRBV6-5 and J is TRBJ1-4, with a possible D match to TRBD1 (5 bases). This CDR3 comprises 15 residues. The germline gives CDR1 MNHEY, CDR2 SVGAGI. CDR3 bases: TGTGCCAGCAGTTACGCCAGGGCAACTAGTGAAAAACTGTTTTTT. Amino acid sequence: CASSYARATSEKLFF.

This clonotype was detected ten times or more. CDR3: CASSPGFRELFF. The CDR3 coding sequence is TGTGCCAGCAGCCCCGGGTTTCGGGAGCTGTTTTTT. This sequence joins TRBV12-3 or TRBV12-4 and TRBJ2-2, with D hard to call. The germline V and J ends were trimmed by 6 bases and 9 bases, with 11 bases remaining between them. This CDR3 region has 12 residues.

This clonotype has at least ten counts. The J gene is TRBJ2-7, the V gene TRBV28; D possibly corresponds to TRBD2 (5 bases). The germline gives CDR1 MDHEN, CDR2 SYDVKM. Trimming took off 6 bases at V and 7 bases at J, with 10 bases between the two ends. The CDR3 is 11 residues long. The CDR3, as DNA: TGTGCCAGCAGCCCCCCGGGGGAGCAGTACTTC. As protein: CASSPPGEQYF.

This clonotype was observed many times. This sequence joins TRBV28 and TRBJ2-7; 8 bases line up with TRBD1. After removal of 4 bases from V and 4 bases from J, the junction contained 6 bases not matched to a gene. CDR1 and CDR2 (germline): MDHEN, SYDVKM. This CDR3 has 14 amino acids. CDR3 protein: CASSSSDRVYEQYF. The CDR3, as DNA: TGTGCCAGCAGTTCCTCGGACAGGGTATACGAGCAGTACTTC.

The chain employs TRBV2 and TRBJ2-2; D may be TRBD1 or TRBD2 (5 bases each). This CDR3 comprises 15 residues. The germline CDR1 and CDR2 sequences are SNHLY and FYNNEI. With 5 bases removed from V and 5 bases from J, the gap between germline ends came to 15 bases. The CDR3 sequence is CASSQSRGATGELFF. DNA for the CDR3: TGTGCCAGCAGTCAGTCCCGAGGGGCGACCGGGGAGCTGTTTTTT.

As regards this clonotype: This sequence is one base from a far larger clone and is likely a read error. CDR3 DNA: TGTGCCAGCAGTGAAGGGGGGGAGCCCTACGAGCAGCACTTC. Translated: CASSEGGEPYEQHF. V usage is TRBV12-3 or TRBV12-4 and J usage is TRBJ2-7, with a weak D call TRBD2 (7 bases). The CDR3 has 14 residues.

V is TRBV7-2 and J is TRBJ2-1; D remains unclear. With 3 bases removed from V and 7 bases from J, the gap between germline ends came to 16 bases. This CDR3 is 15 amino acids long. Looked up from germline, CDR1 is SGHTA and CDR2 is FQGNSA. As DNA, the CDR3 is TGTGCCAGCAGCTTGACGACTCGCTTGCTGAATGAGCAGTTCTTC. Its protein is CASSLTTRLLNEQFF. The complete variable domain, with remaining parts taken from reference TRBV7-2 and TRBJ2-1, reads GAGVSQSPSNKVTEKGKDVELRCDPISGHTALYWYRQSLGQGLEFLIYFQGNSAPDKSGLPSDRFSAERTGGSVSTLTIQRTQQEDSAVYLCASSLTTRLLNEQFFGPGTRLTVL.

This clonotype came up many times. The gene calls are TRBV2 and TRBJ2-1; no reliable D call. The CDR3 contains 14 residues. The V gene lost 2 bases and the J gene lost 2 bases, with 7 bases spanning the gap. Germline V gene lookup returns CDR1 SNHLY and CDR2 FYNNEI. The CDR3 nucleotides are TGTGCCAGCAGTGAATTGAGCACCTACAATGAGCAGTTCTTC. Protein product: CASSELSTYNEQFF.

The CDR3 region has the DNA TGTGCCACCAGTGACGGGACTAGCGGGGGGGCCAGATCCTACAATGAGCAGTTCTTC. Its translation: CATSDGTSGGARSYNEQFF. The V call is TRBV24-1, the J call TRBJ2-1, with 16 bases lining up with TRBD2. Germline CDR1 and CDR2: KGHDR and SFDVKD. The CDR3 covers 19 residues. The J segment lost 1 base and the V segment lost 4 bases, leaving 6 bases of the junction unmatched.

This clonotype was observed at least ten times. The chain carries TRBV27 and TRBJ1-2, with D tentatively TRBD1 (6 bases). The V gene lost 6 bases and the J gene lost 4 bases, with 12 bases spanning the gap. The V gene's germline CDR1 is MNHEY and CDR2 SMNVEV (reference sequence). The CDR3 length is 13 residues. In DNA, the CDR3 is TGTGCCAGCAGCCCAGACAGGACCTATGGCTACACCTTC. Amino acid sequence: CASSPDRTYGYTF.

In its sample, this clonotype was seen many times. The J gene is TRBJ1-1, the V gene TRBV27; D perhaps matches TRBD1 (6 bases). Germline V gene data show CDR1 as MNHEY and CDR2 as SMNVEV (reference sequence). Trimming took 8 bases from V and 8 from J, leaving 24 bases between them. The CDR3 consists of 15 residues. The CDR3 nucleotides are TGTGCCAGCCGACCCCTCGGGGGAGGGGGGGCAGAAGCTTTCTTT. Protein product: CASRPLGGGGAEAFF.

This clonotype occurred a few times. With a much larger clone just one base away, this may be a read error. The chain carries TRBV29-1 and TRBJ1-2; D possibly corresponds to TRBD1 (6 bases). Germline loops: CDR1 SQVTM, CDR2 ANQGSEA. The CDR3 is made up of 13 amino acids. Trimming cost V 4 bases and J 4 bases, with 13 bases left between them. CDR3 region: CSVVGGGVYGYTF. In DNA, the CDR3 is TGCAGCGTTGTCGGAGGGGGTGTCTATGGCTACACCTTC.

This clonotype was found many times. The V and J genes are TRBV2 and TRBJ2-7; a possible D gene is TRBD1 (7 bases). CDR1 SNHLY and CDR2 FYNNEI come from the germline V gene. V lost 3 bases to trimming and J lost 4 bases, with 19 bases between them. The CDR3 extends over 16 amino acids. The CDR3: CASSDSGSGGTYEQYF. The CDR3 DNA sequence: TGTGCCAGCAGTGACTCGGGTTCAGGGGGGACTTACGAGCAGTACTTC.

This clonotype was seen ten or more times. V usage is TRBV9 and J usage is TRBJ1-2, with D unclear. Trimming shortened V by 0 bases and J by 6 bases, and 9 bases separated the two germline ends. The CDR3 covers 13 residues. From germline, CDR1 is SGDLS and CDR2 YYNGEE. The CDR3 here is CASSVDEVNGYTF. The CDR3 nucleotides read TGTGCCAGCAGCGTAGATGAGGTTAATGGCTACACCTTC.

This clonotype was observed at least ten times. The chain is built from TRBV14 and TRBJ2-7, with 10 bases lining up with TRBD1. The CDR3 totals 19 residues. The germline CDR1 and CDR2 sequences are SGHDN and FVKESK. V lost 5 bases, J lost 4 bases, and 20 bases stayed unmatched. The CDR3 DNA sequence: TGTGCCAGCAGCTTCCCGACGGGACAGGGGACATTAAGGTCTTACGAGCAGTACTTC. It translates to CASSFPTGQGTLRSYEQYF.

This clonotype showed up many times. The chain recombines TRBV5-4 with TRBJ1-1; D is ambiguous. From germline, CDR1 is SGHNT and CDR2 YYREEE (reference sequence). V was clipped by 2 bases and J by 7 bases, with 9 bases between them. The CDR3 consists of 12 residues. The CDR3 region is CASSFDHFEAFF. The CDR3 nucleotides are TGTGCCAGCAGCTTTGATCATTTTGAAGCTTTCTTT.

This clonotype showed up many times. The genes are TRBV6-1 and TRBJ1-1; D gene unclear. The CDR3 runs 13 residues. Trimming left V 4 bases short and J 1 base short, with 7 bases between. Germline V CDR1 and CDR2: MNHNS, SASEGT. As DNA, the CDR3 is TGTGCCAGCAGTGGGACGGAGAACACTGAAGCTTTCTTT. This sequence encodes CASSGTENTEAFF.

To note about this clonotype: A single base is all that separates this from a far larger clone, so a read error is likely. V usage is TRBV12-3 or TRBV12-4 and J usage is TRBJ2-5, with D perhaps assigned TRBD1 or TRBD2 (5 bases each). This CDR3 contains 14 residues. CDR3 nucleotides: TGTTCCAGCAGTCCTGTGGGACCACAAGAGACCCAGTACTTC. Translation: CSSSPVGPQETQYF.

This clonotype was detected ten times or more. This chain uses TRBV11-2 with TRBJ2-1; either TRBD1 or TRBD2 may supply D (5 bases each). Germline V gene data show CDR1 as SGHAT and CDR2 as FQNNGV. V was cut by 5 bases and J by 2 bases, with 7 bases left in between. CDR3 length equals 13 residues. Written as DNA, the CDR3 is TGTGCCAGCAGCCCGGGGCCCTACAATGAGCAGTTCTTC. This translates into CASSPGPYNEQFF.

This clonotype was seen repeatedly, ten times or more. The chain is built from TRBV7-9 and TRBJ2-5; possibly TRBD1 for D (6 bases). Germline V gene lookup returns CDR1 SEHNR and CDR2 FQNEAQ (reference sequence). V was clipped by 6 bases and J by 5 bases, with 16 bases between them. CDR3 length: 14 amino acids. In DNA, the CDR3 is TGTGCCAGCAGTTTACAGGGCCGGAGGGAGACCCAGTACTTC. It encodes CASSLQGRRETQYF. The full variable domain, completed using reference TRBV7-9 and TRBJ2-5, is DTGVSQNPRHKITKRGQNVTFRCDPISEHNRLYWYRQTLGQGPEFLTYFQNEAQLEKSRLLSDRFSAERPKGSFSTLEIQRTEQGDSAMYLCASSLQGRRETQYFGPGTRLLVL.

As to this clonotype: This likely reflects a read error, since a far larger clone is one base away. The V and J genes are TRBV11-1 and TRBJ1-1; TRBD1 is a possible D gene (5 bases). Germline-derived CDR1 and CDR2 are SGHAT and FQDESV (reference sequence). The CDR3 is 14 amino acids. V was trimmed by 7 bases and J by 9 bases, leaving 21 bases between them. The CDR3 region has the DNA TGTGCCAGCAACGTCCAGGGCGGTCAGGATAAAGCTTTCTTT. Its translation: CASNVQGGQDKAFF. Full variable domain (remainder filled in from reference TRBV11-1 and TRBJ1-1): EAEVAQSPRYKITEKSQAVAFWCDPISGHATLYWYRQILGQGPELLVQFQDESVVDDSQLPKDRFSAERLKGVDSTLKIQPAELGDSAMYLCASNVQGGQDKAFFGQGTRLTVV.